Listed here are 16 T cell receptor beta chains from one sample, sequenced in a study of T cells after yellow fever vaccination. MiXCR was run by TCRdb on the 5' RACE reads, yielding one entry per CDR3 protein. The sample records 150,000 to 200,000 distinct CDR3 sequences, around 7% being singletons. This sample comprised CD4+ T cells sorted from PBMCs, obtained 4 to 5 days after the first yellow fever vaccination. Source of these receptors: a young man who received the YFV17D yellow fever vaccine.

This clonotype was counted ten times or more. The chain joins TRBV2 to TRBJ2-3, with TRBD2 matching over 8 bases. CDR1 is SNHLY, CDR2 FYNNEI, per germline. V was pared by 4 bases and J by 1 base, with 4 bases of the junction left unmatched. The CDR3 length is 15 residues. CDR3 residues: CASSVGRGGTDTQYF. The CDR3 DNA follows: TGTGCCAGCAGTGTCGGGCGGGGGGGCACAGATACGCAGTATTTT.

This clonotype was counted many times. The chain is built from TRBV7-2 and TRBJ1-5, with TRBD1 as a possible D gene (6 bases). The V end lost 2 bases, the J end lost 2 bases, and 10 bases lay between the germline ends. Germline V gives CDR1 SGHTA, CDR2 FQGNSA. This CDR3 spans 15 amino acids. CDR3: CASSLSPGGNQPQHF. DNA of the CDR3: TGTGCCAGCAGCTTAAGTCCAGGGGGCAATCAGCCCCAGCATTTT.

Remarks on this clonotype: It may be a read error: a sequence one base away is much more abundant. The chain has TRBV7-9 and TRBJ2-1; D is perhaps TRBD1 (6 bases). Germline loops: CDR1 SEHNR, CDR2 FQNEAQ (reference sequence). This CDR3 contains 15 residues. Deletions cut 2 bases from V and 8 bases from J, with 16 bases between. DNA for the CDR3: TGTGCCAGCAGCTTAACAGGGAACGCCGCTCATGAGCAGTTCTTC. Its protein product is CASSLTGNAAHEQFF.

Concerning this clonotype itself: Since a much larger clone is just one base distant, this may be a read error. V is TRBV7-2 and J is TRBJ1-4; D is undetermined. Germline V CDR1 and CDR2: SGHTA, FQGNSA. The CDR3 totals 15 residues. CDR3 residues: CSSSLGTQTREKLFF. The CDR3 bases are TGTTCCAGCAGCTTAGGTACACAGACCAGGGAAAAACTGTTTTTT.

CDR3 bases: TGTGCCAGCAGCTTTAGGGAGGTCTACAATGAGCAGTTCTTC. It yields the protein CASSFREVYNEQFF. The chain recombines TRBV7-8 with TRBJ2-1, with TRBD2 as a possible D gene (6 bases). In germline, CDR1 is SGHVS, CDR2 FQNEAQ. The CDR3 sequence is 14 residues long. The V and J ends lost 3 bases and 3 bases respectively, with 9 bases between them. Full variable domain (outside the CDR3, taken from reference TRBV7-8 and TRBJ2-1): GAGVSQSPRYKVAKRGQDVALRCDPISGHVSLFWYQQALGQGPEFLTYFQNEAQLDKSGLPSDRFFAERPEGSVSTLKIQRTQQEDSAVYLCASSFREVYNEQFFGPGTRLTVL.

This clonotype was recorded many times. The chain combines TRBV9 with TRBJ2-3; the D gene is possibly TRBD1 (6 bases). The CDR3 has 15 residues. Trimming shortened V by 2 bases and J by 6 bases, and 16 bases separated the two germline ends. Germline V lookup: CDR1 SGDLS, CDR2 YYNGEE. Here the CDR3 DNA reads TGTGCCAGCAGCGTGGGAGCCTGGGGGCCCGATACGCAGTATTTT. Its translation is CASSVGAWGPDTQYF.

This clonotype was picked up many times. V is TRBV4-2 and J is TRBJ1-5; a weak D match, TRBD1 (6 bases). Germline CDR1 reads LGHNA; CDR2 reads YNFKEQ. Trimming stripped 4 bases from V and 4 bases from J, with 11 bases between. CDR3 size: 14 residues. The CDR3 region is CASSRGGGNQPQHF. The CDR3 DNA follows: TGTGCCAGCAGCCGGGGAGGGGGGAATCAGCCCCAGCATTTT.

Of note for this clonotype: This may come from a read error, since a much larger clone is one base off. J is TRBJ2-3 and V is TRBV28, with 7 bases matching TRBD1. V was clipped by 7 bases and J by 0 bases; unmatched bases: 7. Germline V lookup: CDR1 MDHEN, CDR2 SYDVKM. The CDR3 extends over 15 amino acids. The CDR3 region is CASTSGTVSTDTQYF. CDR3 DNA: TGTGCCAGCACATCCGGGACAGTGAGCACAGATACGCAGTATTTT.

The genes are TRBV10-3 and TRBJ2-7, with D unclear. Germline CDR1 reads ENHRY; CDR2 reads SYGVKD. CDR3 size: 13 residues. V lost 6 bases and J lost 0, with 9 bases in between. This CDR3 is CAISSGISYEQYV. CDR3 nucleotides: TGTGCCATCAGCTCCGGTATCTCCTACGAGCAGTACGTC.

V and J are TRBV29-1 and TRBJ2-1; D not resolved. Trimming removed 4 bases from V and 6 bases from J, with 16 bases in between. Per germline, CDR1 SQVTM and CDR2 ANQGSEA. The CDR3 consists of 14 residues. The CDR3 nucleotides read TGCAGCGTTGTAAAGGGTTCGTTTGGCAATGAGCAGTTCTTC. Amino acids: CSVVKGSFGNEQFF.

This clonotype was recorded many times. This rearrangement joins TRBV29-1 to TRBJ2-1; the D gene could be TRBD1 or TRBD2 (5 bases each). From germline, CDR1 is SQVTM and CDR2 ANQGSEA. The CDR3 totals 14 residues. The V gene lost 4 bases and the J gene lost 2 bases, with 12 bases spanning the gap. The CDR3 here is CSVGRGAAYNEQFF. The CDR3 DNA sequence: TGCAGCGTTGGGAGAGGGGCGGCCTACAATGAGCAGTTCTTC.

The chain employs TRBV9 and TRBJ2-7; D is uncertain. This CDR3 spans 14 amino acids. V was cut by 0 bases and J by 0 bases, with 7 bases left in between. The germline V gene has CDR1 SGDLS and CDR2 YYNGEE. The CDR3 coding sequence is TGTGCCAGCAGCGTAGCTAGTTCCTCCTACGAGCAGTACTTC. The encoded protein is CASSVASSSYEQYF.

This clonotype was seen more than once but under ten times. J is TRBJ2-1 and V is TRBV18; 11 bases line up with TRBD2. V trimming: 2 bases; J trimming: 5 bases; junction bases outside the gene matches: 5. The CDR3 extends over 16 amino acids. CDR1 and CDR2 from the germline V gene are KGHSH and LQKENI. CDR3 in amino acids: CASSPTSGGTNNEQFF. For the CDR3, the DNA is TGTGCCAGCTCACCAACTAGCGGGGGAACAAACAATGAGCAGTTCTTC. Full variable domain (rest looked up from reference TRBV18 and TRBJ2-1): NAGVMQNPRHLVRRRGQEARLRCSPMKGHSHVYWYRQLPEEGLKFMVYLQKENIIDESGMPKERFSAEFPKEGPSILRIQQVVRGDSAAYFCASSPTSGGTNNEQFFGPGTRLTVL.

This clonotype came up many times. The V call is TRBV5-1, the J call TRBJ2-4; D may be TRBD2 (5 bases). The CDR3 is 14 residues long. From germline, CDR1 is SGHRS and CDR2 YFSETQ. V was pared by 0 bases and J by 4 bases, with 8 bases between. CDR3 nucleotide sequence: TGCGCCAGCAGCTTGGCACTAGGAAAAAACATTCAGTACTTC. It yields the protein CASSLALGKNIQYF.

This clonotype was counted at least ten times. V usage is TRBV5-8 and J usage is TRBJ2-7; TRBD1 matches 8 bases. Germline loops: CDR1 SGHTS, CDR2 YDEGEE. The length of the CDR3 is 15 residues. V trimming: 6 bases; J trimming: 1 base; junction bases outside the gene matches: 9. The CDR3 spells CASTFRTGLSYEQYF. DNA for the CDR3: TGTGCCAGCACCTTTCGGACAGGGCTTTCCTACGAGCAGTACTTC. Together with reference TRBV5-8 and TRBJ2-7, the CDR3 gives the full variable domain: EAGVTQSPTHLIKTRGQQATLRCSPISGHTSVYWYQQALGLGLQFLLWYDEGEERNRGNFPPRFSGRQFPNYSSELNVNALELEDSALYLCASTFRTGLSYEQYFGPGTRLTVT.

This clonotype was detected a few times. The V call is TRBV18, the J call TRBJ1-4; 7 bases are a match to TRBD1. The CDR3 is 16 residues long. Germline CDR1 is KGHSH and CDR2 is LQKENI. With V trimmed by 6 bases and J by 0 bases, 7 bases remained unmatched. As DNA, the CDR3 is TGTGCCAGCTCTCTTTTCACAGGGGCAACTAATGAAAAACTGTTTTTT. Protein: CASSLFTGATNEKLFF.